The 11 T cell receptor beta chains below all came from one sample that was sequenced in a study of shared clonotypes between healthy human individuals. TCRdb keeps only in-frame clones here, not all; method: immunoSEQ multiplex PCR. In the table there are 900,000 to 1,200,000 clones, approximately 78% of which are singletons. The sample consisted of memory CD4+ T cells from PBMCs. Subset defined: CD45RA-negative fraction. The receptors were sampled from a man younger than 35 in good health. Some clones in this sample may be carry-over from other donors' samples.

In its sample, this clone was seen once. V and J are TRBV7-3 and TRBJ2-2, with TRBD2 matching 14 bases. Germline CDR1 and CDR2: SGHTA and FQGTGA. The CDR3 spans 18 residues. V shed 5 bases, J shed 4 bases, and the junction held 9 bases outside the gene matches. Here the CDR3 DNA reads TGTGCCAGCAGCAGATCGGGACTAGCGGGAGCGGGCACCGGGGAGCTGTTTTTT. Translating gives CASSRSGLAGAGTGELFF.

The V gene is TRBV6-1, the J gene TRBJ1-5; no firm D call. Germline CDR1 MNHNS, CDR2 SASEGT. This CDR3 comprises 12 residues. Trimming took off 1 base at V and 9 bases at J, with 7 bases between the two ends. Here the CDR3 reads CASSEVEWPQHF. As DNA, the CDR3 is TGTGCCAGCAGTGAAGTTGAGTGGCCCCAGCATTTT.

The chain recombines TRBV7-3 with TRBJ2-7; TRBD1 matches 10 bases. This CDR3 has 15 residues. After removal of 5 bases from V and 3 bases from J, the junction contained 7 bases not matched to a gene. Germline values: CDR1 SGHTA, CDR2 FQGTGA. CDR3 DNA sequence: TGTGCCAGCAGCCTTGGGACAGGGGTGATCTACGAGCAGTACTTC. The encoded protein is CASSLGTGVIYEQYF.

Details on this clone: A far larger clone is off by one base, so a read error is likely. Distinct nucleotide sequences in the sample also encode this CDR3. J is TRBJ2-7 and V is TRBV5-1, with 11 bases identical to TRBD2. The CDR3 has 16 amino acids. The germline V gene encodes CDR1 SGHRS and CDR2 YFSETQ. Here the CDR3 reads CASSWTLAGGGYEQYF. DNA for the CDR3: TGCGCCAGCAGCTGGACCCTAGCGGGAGGTGGGTACGAACAGTACTTC.

This clone came up a few times. This chain links TRBV29-1 with TRBJ2-5; 7 positions agree with TRBD1. Germline values: CDR1 SQVTM, CDR2 ANQGSEA. The CDR3 spans 12 residues. V shed 7 bases, J shed 5 bases, and the junction held 7 bases outside the gene matches. In DNA form, the CDR3 reads TGCAGCGGCTACAGGGGCGGGGAGACCCAGTACTTC. Translation: CSGYRGGETQYF.

Regarding this clone: A much larger clone is a single base away; this may be a read error. At the DNA level, this CDR3 is encoded by other sequences in the same sample as well. V gene TRBV7-3 combines with J gene TRBJ1-1; possible D gene TRBD1, 5 bases. V lost 2 bases, J lost 1 base, and 5 bases lay in between. Germline V lookup: CDR1 SGHTA, CDR2 FQGTGA. The CDR3 contains 13 residues. The CDR3 nucleotides read TGTGCCAGCAGCTTACAGGGGAACACTGAAGCTTTCTTT. Translated, it gives CASSLQGNTEAFF.

This clone was picked up one time. The chain uses TRBV2 and TRBJ2-3; TRBD2 agrees at 9 bases. Germline lookup yields CDR1 SNHLY and CDR2 FYNNEI. V trimming: 2 bases; J trimming: 3 bases; junction bases outside the gene matches: 9. The CDR3 is 17 amino acids. The CDR3 nucleotides are TGTGCCAGCAGTGAACCCCCTAGCGGGAAGTTTACAGATACGCAGTATTTT. It encodes CASSEPPSGKFTDTQYF. The full variable domain, rest sourced from reference TRBV2 and TRBJ2-3, is EPEVTQTPSHQVTQMGQEVILRCVPISNHLYFYWYRQILGQKVEFLVSFYNNEISEKSEIFDDQFSVERPDGSNFTLKIRSTKLEDSAMYFCASSEPPSGKFTDTQYFGPGTRLTVL.

V is TRBV5-3 and J is TRBJ2-7; 8 bases match TRBD1. TRBV5-3 is known as an ORF, though its function is uncertain. V lost 0 bases and J lost 3; bases outside the gene matches: 5. The CDR3 has 15 amino acids. The CDR3, as DNA: TGTGCCAGAAGCTTGGTCCGGGACAGGAGCTACGAGCAGTACTTC. It codes for CARSLVRDRSYEQYF.

This clone was found once. V and J are TRBV30 and TRBJ1-5; D may be TRBD1 (6 bases). Germline V CDR1 and CDR2: GTSNPN, SVGIG (reference sequence). The CDR3 totals 14 residues. V was shortened by 2 bases and J by 4 bases, with 12 bases between the two germline ends. Written as DNA, the CDR3 is TGTGCCTGGAGTAGCGGGACACTGAATCAGCCCCAGCATTTT. This gives the protein CAWSSGTLNQPQHF.

Comments on this clone: Germline is not matched at one junction end, which may reflect a read error. The V and J genes are TRBV2 and TRBJ2-2; 8 positions agree with TRBD2. Germline values: CDR1 SNHLY, CDR2 FYNNEI. CDR3 length: 15 amino acids. CDR3: CACSLREGRTGELFF. The CDR3 region has the DNA TGTGCCTGCAGTCTCCGGGAGGGCCGCACCGGGGAGCTGTTTTTT.

J is TRBJ2-3 and V is TRBV18; D gene unclear. This CDR3 is 14 amino acids long. V was shortened by 3 bases and J by 2 bases, with 9 bases between the two germline ends. Looked up from germline, CDR1 is KGHSH and CDR2 is LQKENI. Written as DNA, the CDR3 is TGTGCCAGCTCACCCCGGACCTCCACAGATACGCAGTATTTT. It is translated as CASSPRTSTDTQYF.